This TCR beta chain was observed in a study of T-cell reconstitution after alpha-beta-depleted transplantation in children. Study-wide results and limits: T-cell counts and diversity at one year following transplant were attributed mainly to newly produced T cells. Where alpha-beta T cells came from about two months after transplant was reportedly several hundred expanded graft clones.

This clonotype was seen many times. Its antigen remains unknown. It was with unique molecular identifiers that the TCRbeta library was prepared. MiXCR was run by TCRdb on the PCR reads, yielding one entry per CDR3 protein. The repertoire includes roughly 220,000 distinct CDR3 sequences, approximately 8% of them detected once, and roughly a third sits in the top ten. CDR3 size: 15 residues. The V segment lost 5 bases and the J segment 8 bases; nucleotides outside the gene matches: 9. The rearrangement links TRBV12-3 or TRBV12-4 to TRBJ2-3; 11 positions match TRBD1. The sequence was obtained from a male patient between 2 and 15 years old who had a stem cell transplant for acute myeloid leukemia, so the T cells may come from the graft donor. The sample in question was PBMCs, mostly from graft donor cells, obtained 360 days after TCRalphabeta/CD19-depleted stem cell transplant. The CDR3 nucleotides are TGTGCCAGCAGTCCCTGGACCGGGACAGGGGGTACGCAGTATTTT. Translation: CASSPWTGTGGTQYF.